This T cell receptor beta chain was sequenced for a study of Ad26.COV2.S vaccination and SARS-CoV-2 variants listed by TCRdb under 2021. Notes on the research overall: Donors in the vaccine arm were drawn from COV1001, a multicentre, randomized, double-blind, placebo-controlled phase I-IIa trial testing Ad26.COV2.S in healthy adults. Sequencing of the TCRbeta repertoire served to evaluate the specificity and breadth of SARS-CoV-2-reactive T cell receptors following Ad26.COV2.S vaccination. Dosing of Ad26.COV2.S was intramuscular, at either 5x10^10 or 1x10^11 viral particles, delivered as one shot or as two shots spaced 56 days apart. Trial participants were randomized into five groups of five, in which low-dose or high-dose Ad26.COV2.S was given once or twice, or placebo was given on both occasions. Investigators did not know the trial group allocation while performing experiments and assessing outcomes. The TCR-sequenced set comprised around 30 samples: around 20 Ad26.COV2.S vaccine recipients, 5 placebo recipients and 8 SARS-CoV-2 convalescent individuals.

The immunoSEQ Assay was the method used to sequence TCRbeta CDR3 regions. After extraction, genomic DNA underwent amplification by bias-controlled multiplex PCR, followed by high-throughput sequencing. Concerning the study's data processing: To quantify the absolute abundance of every unique TCRbeta CDR3 region, sequences were collapsed and filtered. T cell fraction was estimated by normalization of TCRbeta template counts to usable DNA, with usable DNA being measured through amplification of reference genes present in all nucleated cells. Repertoire TCRs were annotated as SARS-CoV-2-specific when V gene, CDR3 amino acid sequence and J gene were exactly matched to a known reactive TCR set. The reference SARS-CoV-2 TCR set was derived from MIRA and filtered for enrichment in COVID-19-positive ImmuneCODE repertoires, a step that removed public or cross-reactive TCRs. Based on the MIRA antigens, annotated TCRs were further analysed at the level of specific ORF or position within ORF. Breadth was defined as the number of annotated unique rearrangements divided by the total number of unique productive rearrangements, and depth was defined as the summed frequency of the annotated unique rearrangements. TCR breadth was compared between groups using two-sided Wilcoxon rank-sum tests. TCRdb retrieved this table from immuneACCESS and kept in-frame rearrangements only. Not all clones are present; in checked studies, unresolved V genes account for under half, and no reason is known for the remainder. V, J and clone size were drawn from that table, and D and trimming were deduced from the DNA. This sample holds hundreds of thousands of clones; roughly 91% were observed only once. Around 5% of the sample belongs to the ten largest clones.

What this sample's treatment or condition label stands for: approximately 18 received Ad26.COV2.S at low or high dose, single or two shots; 5 received placebo; per-sample allocation not given. Repertoires of vaccine and placebo recipients were sequenced from samples collected on day 63 after the first injection. Between 29 July and 7 August 2020, Cohort 1b enrolled 25 adults aged 18-55 years at one site in Boston, USA. Ad26.COV2.S consisted of a replication-incompetent adenovirus type 26 vector by which a prefusion-stabilized SARS-CoV-2 spike protein from the original Wuhan strain was expressed. As to this clone: Its cognate antigen has yet to be identified. No base-level quality is on record; no much larger clone is a single base apart.

Broad study findings and their caveats: Substantial breadth of spike-specific CD8+ and CD4+ T cell responses was reported after vaccination. Vaccine and placebo recipients had similar non-spike TCR breadth, a finding consistent with the vaccine containing only spike. Spike-specific TCR breadth was higher in Ad26.COV2.S recipients than in placebo recipients (P = 0.0014). The authors noted that the TCR breadth and depth analyses may have underestimated total T cell responses. The study lacked the statistical power to compare responses across vaccine doses or regimens.

V is shortened by 5 bases, J by 7 bases, and the region joining them spans 30 bases. From cysteine to phenylalanine, the CDR3 is 18 amino acids long. Kept here is only the CDR3 DNA, which spans 54 bases and is read in frame from base 1. Looking up the germline V gene yields CDR1 SGHTA and CDR2 FQGNSA. Sample: peripheral blood, taken in a trial of Ad26.COV2.S vaccine versus placebo. The rearranged chain carries TRBV7-2 and TRBJ2-7, with TRBD1 as a weak D call on 6 bases. The receptor comes from a person aged 18 to 65 who received the Ad26.COV2.S COVID-19 vaccine or a placebo. At the DNA level, the sequence is TGTGCCAGCAGCCCACGAGGGTCGTGGGACCCCACGAGGGGGGAGCAGTACTTC. This translates into CASSPRGSWDPTRGEQYF.